This T cell receptor (beta chain) emerged from a study of shared clonotypes between healthy human individuals. Looking at the study overall: CD4 naive and CD4 memory each took three plates per donor, while CD8 naive took two and CD8 memory one.

Study outcomes and limitations: Sequencing depth was a factor that was expected to affect clonotype sharing among donors.

Generated by immunoSEQ multiplex PCR, the TCRdb table keeps only in-frame clones and is missing some. The data hold fewer than 3 million clones, with 85% to 95% observed a single time. From germline, CDR1 is SGHTS and CDR2 YDEGEE. CDR3 size: 14 residues. V lost 8 bases, J lost 3 bases, and 10 bases stayed unmatched. Worth noting for this clone: Its matching antigen is unknown.

The V call is TRBV5-8, the J call TRBJ2-5; 7 bases are a match to TRBD1. Specimen: naive CD4+ T cells from PBMCs. As to subset: CD45RA+ positively selected. The source of this sequence is a man aged 18 to 35 in good health. Some clones in this sample may be carry-over from other donors' samples. As DNA, the CDR3 is TGTGCCAGTAGGTTGACAGGGTGGGAAGAGACCCAGTACTTC. Residues: CASRLTGWEETQYF.